The entry below gives a single T cell receptor beta chain sequence along with its context. Symptom resolution, clearance, or two negative PCRs marked the recovered donors of Cohort 3. The record originates from a study of blood T cell repertoires in COVID-19. In the study overall: COVID-19 samples collected from the United States, Italy and Spain covered acute and convalescent phases.

Methods used by the authors: Nucleated cell counts were estimated from reference gene primer amplification. This table comes from immunoSEQ multiplex PCR, and its TCRdb copy is limited to in-frame clones, with some not included. The V and J calls and clone size are taken from that table; D and trimming were inferred from the DNA. The sample has some 300,000 clones; approximately 88% are singletons. The CDR3 has 16 amino acids. CDR1 is MDHEN, CDR2 SYDVKM, per germline. V lost 1 base to trimming and J lost 7 bases, with 17 bases between them. What was sequenced was PBMCs or T cells enriched from blood (not recorded which). The genes are TRBV28 and TRBJ1-5, with D possibly matching TRBD1 (5 bases). The clonotype was recovered from a woman in her twenties or thirties who had recovered from COVID-19. The CDR3 bases are TGTGCCAGCAGTTTATATGTGGGGGGGAGTAGACAGCCCCAGCATTTT. This encodes CASSLYVGGSRQPQHF. Variable domain in full (rest from reference TRBV28 and TRBJ1-5): DVKVTQSSRYLVKRTGEKVFLECVQDMDHENMFWYRQDPGLGLRLIYFSYDVKMKEKGDIPEGYSVSREKKERFSLILESASTNQTSMYLCASSLYVGGSRQPQHFGDGTRLSIL.